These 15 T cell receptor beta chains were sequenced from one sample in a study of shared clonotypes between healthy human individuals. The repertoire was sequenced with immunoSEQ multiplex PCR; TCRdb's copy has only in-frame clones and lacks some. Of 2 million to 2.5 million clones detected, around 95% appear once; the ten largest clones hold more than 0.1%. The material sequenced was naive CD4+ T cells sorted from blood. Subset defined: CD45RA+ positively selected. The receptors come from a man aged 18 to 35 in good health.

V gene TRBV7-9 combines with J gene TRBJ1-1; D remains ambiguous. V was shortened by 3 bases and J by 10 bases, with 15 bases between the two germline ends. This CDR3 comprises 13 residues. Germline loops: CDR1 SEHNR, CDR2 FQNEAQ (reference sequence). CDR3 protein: CASSFREDSRAFF. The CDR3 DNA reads TGTGCCAGCAGCTTCCGGGAGGACTCGAGAGCTTTCTTT.

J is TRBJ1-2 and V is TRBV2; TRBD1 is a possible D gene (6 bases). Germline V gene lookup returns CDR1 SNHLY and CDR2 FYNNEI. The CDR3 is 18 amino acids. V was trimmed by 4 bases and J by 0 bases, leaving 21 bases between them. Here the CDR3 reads CASSGPGGGLNSNYGYTF. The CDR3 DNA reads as TGTGCCAGCAGTGGCCCCGGGGGGGGCCTAAATTCTAACTATGGCTACACCTTC.

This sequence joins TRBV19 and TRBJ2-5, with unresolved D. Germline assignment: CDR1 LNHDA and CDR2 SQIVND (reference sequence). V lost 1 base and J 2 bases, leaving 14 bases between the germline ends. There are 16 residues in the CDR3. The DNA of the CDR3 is TGTGCCAGTAGTATAGGGCCAGAAAAAGGACAAGAGACCCAGTACTTC. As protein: CASSIGPEKGQETQYF. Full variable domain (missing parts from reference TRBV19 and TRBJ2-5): DGGITQSPKYLFRKEGQNVTLSCEQNLNHDAMYWYRQDPGQGLRLIYYSQIVNDFQKGDIAEGYSVSREKKESFPLTVTSAQKNPTAFYLCASSIGPEKGQETQYFGPGTRLLVL.

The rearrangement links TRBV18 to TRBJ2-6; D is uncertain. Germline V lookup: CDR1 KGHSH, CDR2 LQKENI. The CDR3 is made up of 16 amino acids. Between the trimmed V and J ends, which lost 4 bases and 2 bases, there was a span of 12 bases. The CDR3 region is CASSQVGDPGANVLTF. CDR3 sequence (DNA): TGTGCCAGCTCACAGGTTGGGGATCCTGGGGCCAACGTCCTGACTTTC.

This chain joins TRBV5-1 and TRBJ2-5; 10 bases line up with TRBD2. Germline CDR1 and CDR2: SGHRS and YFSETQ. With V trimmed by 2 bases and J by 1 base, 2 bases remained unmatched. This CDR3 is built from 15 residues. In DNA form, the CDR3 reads TGCGCCAGCAGCTTAGCGGGAGGGGTCCAAGAGACCCAGTACTTC. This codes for CASSLAGGVQETQYF. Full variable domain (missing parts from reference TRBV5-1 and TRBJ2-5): KAGVTQTPRYLIKTRGQQVTLSCSPISGHRSVSWYQQTPGQGLQFLFEYFSETQRNKGNFPGRFSGRQFSNSRSEMNVSTLELGDSALYLCASSLAGGVQETQYFGPGTRLLVL.

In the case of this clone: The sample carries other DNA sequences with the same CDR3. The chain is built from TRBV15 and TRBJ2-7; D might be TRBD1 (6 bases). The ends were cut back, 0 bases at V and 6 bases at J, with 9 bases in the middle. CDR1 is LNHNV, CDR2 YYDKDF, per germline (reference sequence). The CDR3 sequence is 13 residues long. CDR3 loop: CATSRDLGGEQYF. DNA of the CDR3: TGTGCCACCAGCAGAGATTTAGGGGGCGAGCAGTACTTC.

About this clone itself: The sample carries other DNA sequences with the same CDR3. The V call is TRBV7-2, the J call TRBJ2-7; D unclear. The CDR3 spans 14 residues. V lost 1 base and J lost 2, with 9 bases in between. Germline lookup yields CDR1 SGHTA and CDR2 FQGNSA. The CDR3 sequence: CASSLEARTYEQYF. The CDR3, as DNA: TGTGCCAGCAGCTTAGAGGCCAGGACCTACGAGCAGTACTTC.

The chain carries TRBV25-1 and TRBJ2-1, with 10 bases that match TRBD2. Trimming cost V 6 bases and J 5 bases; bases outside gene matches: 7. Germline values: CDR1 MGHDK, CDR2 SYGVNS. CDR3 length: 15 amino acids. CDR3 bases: TGTGCCAGCAGCAAAGCGGGGGGGCCCCACAATGAGCAGTTCTTC. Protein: CASSKAGGPHNEQFF. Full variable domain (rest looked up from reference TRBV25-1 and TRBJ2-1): EADIYQTPRYLVIGTGKKITLECSQTMGHDKMYWYQQDPGMELHLIHYSYGVNSTEKGDLSSESTVSRIRTEHFPLTLESARPSHTSQYLCASSKAGGPHNEQFFGPGTRLTVL.

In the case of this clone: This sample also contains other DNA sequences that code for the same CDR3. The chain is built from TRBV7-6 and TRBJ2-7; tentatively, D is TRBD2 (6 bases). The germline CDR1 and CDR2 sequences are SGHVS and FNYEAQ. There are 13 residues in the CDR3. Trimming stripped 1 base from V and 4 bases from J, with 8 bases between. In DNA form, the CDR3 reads TGTGCCAGCAGCTTAGACGGGGGTTACGAGCAGTACTTC. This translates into CASSLDGGYEQYF.

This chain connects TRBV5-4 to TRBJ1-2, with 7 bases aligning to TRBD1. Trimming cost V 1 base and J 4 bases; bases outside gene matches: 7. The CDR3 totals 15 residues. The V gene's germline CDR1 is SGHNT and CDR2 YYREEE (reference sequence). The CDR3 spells CASSLRQGGLYGYTF. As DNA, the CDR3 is TGTGCCAGCAGCTTGCGACAGGGTGGGCTCTATGGCTACACCTTC.

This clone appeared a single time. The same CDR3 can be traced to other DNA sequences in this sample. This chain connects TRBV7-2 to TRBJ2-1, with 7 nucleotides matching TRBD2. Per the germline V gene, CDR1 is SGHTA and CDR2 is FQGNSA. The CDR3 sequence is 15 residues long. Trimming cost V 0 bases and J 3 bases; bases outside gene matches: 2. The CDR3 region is CASSLAGGNYNEQFF. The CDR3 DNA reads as TGTGCCAGCAGCTTAGCGGGAGGGAACTACAATGAGCAGTTCTTC.

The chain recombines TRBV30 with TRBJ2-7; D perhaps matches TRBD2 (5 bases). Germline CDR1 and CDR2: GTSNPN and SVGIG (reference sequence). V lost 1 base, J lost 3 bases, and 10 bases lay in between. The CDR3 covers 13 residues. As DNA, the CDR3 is TGTGCCTGGAGTGGTGACGGGAACTACGAGCAGTACTTC. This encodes CAWSGDGNYEQYF.

CDR3 residues: CASSPRAGDTQYF. CDR3 coding DNA: TGTGCCAGCAGCCCTCGGGCGGGGGATACGCAGTATTTT. The rearrangement links TRBV27 to TRBJ2-3, with D possibly matching TRBD2 (6 bases). This CDR3 is built from 13 residues. V was pared by 6 bases and J by 6 bases, with 13 bases between. Germline V gene sequence: CDR1 MNHEY, CDR2 SMNVEV (reference sequence).

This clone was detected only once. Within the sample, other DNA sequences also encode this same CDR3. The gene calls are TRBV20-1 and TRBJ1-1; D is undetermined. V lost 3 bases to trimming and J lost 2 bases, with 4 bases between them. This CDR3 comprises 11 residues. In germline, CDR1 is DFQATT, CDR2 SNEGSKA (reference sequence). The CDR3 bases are TGCAGTGCTAGCCCCAACACTGAAGCTTTCTTT. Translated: CSASPNTEAFF.

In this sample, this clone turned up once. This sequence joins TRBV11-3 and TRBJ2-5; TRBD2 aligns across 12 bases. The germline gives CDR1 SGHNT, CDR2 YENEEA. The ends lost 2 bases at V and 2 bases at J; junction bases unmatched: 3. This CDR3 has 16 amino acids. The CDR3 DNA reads TGTGCCAGCAGCTTACGGACTAGCGGGGCTCAAGAGACCCAGTACTTC. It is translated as CASSLRTSGAQETQYF.